These 25 T cell receptor beta chains were sequenced from one sample in a study of vaccination effects on CD4 cells after COVID-19. TCRdb's table, derived via immunoSEQ multiplex PCR, lists solely in-frame clones and lacks some. Seen here are more than 35,000 clones, 70% to 85% observed once, and the top ten hold roughly 2.1%. Antigen-specific CD4+ T cells were expanded with viral peptide pools in the ViraFEST assay before sequencing. Researchers isolated CD4+ T cells once less than twelve days of culture had elapsed. Each person got two doses of an mRNA SARS-CoV-2 vaccine, BNT162b2 or mRNA-1273. No cognate antigen is known for these TCRs. This specimen was CD4+ T cells from PBMCs cultured with HCoV-NL63 spike peptides, taken after COVID-19 vaccination. These receptor sequences come from a human donor who received a COVID-19 vaccine. Some clones in this sample may be carry-over from other donors' samples.

V usage is TRBV5-1 and J usage is TRBJ2-3; the match to TRBD1 covers 12 bases. J gave up 8 bases and V 2 bases, and 6 bases lay outside the gene matches. CDR3 length equals 15 residues. Germline V gives CDR1 SGHRS, CDR2 YFSETQ. The CDR3 nucleotides are TGCGCCAGCAGCTTCTCGGGACAGGGGGCCGGTACGCAGTATTTT. This sequence encodes CASSFSGQGAGTQYF.

The genes are TRBV29-1 and TRBJ2-3, with 7 bases fitting TRBD2. V lost 4 bases and J lost 0; bases outside the gene matches: 13. This CDR3 has 17 residues. Germline V gives CDR1 SQVTM, CDR2 ANQGSEA. The CDR3 coding sequence is TGCAGCGTTGTTTTGTGGGGGGGAGCGAAAAGCACAGATACGCAGTATTTT. Protein product: CSVVLWGGAKSTDTQYF.

The chain links TRBV4-1 to TRBJ2-5, with 12 bases matching TRBD2. J lost 5 bases, V lost 4 bases, and 8 bases had no gene match. CDR1 and CDR2 from the germline V gene are MGHRA and YSYEKL. The CDR3 has 16 amino acids. CDR3 nucleotide sequence: TGCGCCAGCAGCCTCAATCTAGCGGGGGGGCGCGAGACCCAGTACTTC. Protein sequence: CASSLNLAGGRETQYF.

The rearrangement joins TRBV15 to TRBJ1-3, with a tentative D call TRBD1 (6 bases). Germline V lookup: CDR1 LNHNV, CDR2 YYDKDF (reference sequence). The CDR3 contains 15 residues. Trimming removed 0 bases from V and 2 bases from J, with 8 bases in between. The CDR3 bases are TGTGCCACCAGCAGAGAGGGGGGGCCTGGAAACACCATATATTTT. Protein: CATSREGGPGNTIYF.

V and J are TRBV24-1 and TRBJ1-5, with TRBD1 matching 7 bases. After removal of 6 bases from V and 2 bases from J, the junction contained 6 bases not matched to a gene. From germline, CDR1 is KGHDR and CDR2 SFDVKD. The CDR3 spans 15 residues. The CDR3: CATSPTGTGNQPQHF. CDR3 in DNA: TGTGCCACCAGTCCGACAGGGACCGGCAATCAGCCCCAGCATTTT.

The chain combines TRBV18 with TRBJ1-1; D gene ambiguous. CDR3 size: 13 residues. Trimming took 4 bases from V and 1 from J, leaving 7 bases between them. The germline V gene encodes CDR1 KGHSH and CDR2 LQKENI. The CDR3 loop is CASSRGKNTEAFF. The CDR3 nucleotides are TGTGCCAGCTCACGTGGGAAGAACACTGAAGCTTTCTTT.

The chain carries TRBV5-1 and TRBJ1-3; D may be TRBD1 (5 bases). The CDR3 consists of 15 residues. The germline V gene encodes CDR1 SGHRS and CDR2 YFSETQ. V lost 1 base and J lost 2, with 10 bases in between. In DNA form, the CDR3 reads TGCGCCAGCAGCTTGTCAGGGAACGCTGGAAACACCATATATTTT. It translates to CASSLSGNAGNTIYF. Supplemented by reference TRBV5-1 and TRBJ1-3, the full variable domain reads KAGVTQTPRYLIKTRGQQVTLSCSPISGHRSVSWYQQTPGQGLQFLFEYFSETQRNKGNFPGRFSGRQFSNSRSEMNVSTLELGDSALYLCASSLSGNAGNTIYFGEGSWLTVV.

J is TRBJ2-3 and V is TRBV7-6; D remains ambiguous. With 2 bases removed from V and 1 base from J, the gap between germline ends came to 10 bases. CDR1 and CDR2 (germline): SGHVS, FNYEAQ. The CDR3 runs 15 residues. As DNA, the CDR3 is TGTGCCAGCAGCTTAACCTCTTTGGGCACAGATACGCAGTATTTT. Protein sequence: CASSLTSLGTDTQYF.

The genes are TRBV18 and TRBJ2-1, with 8 nucleotides matching TRBD2. The CDR3 length is 15 residues. V shed 2 bases, J shed 3 bases, and the junction held 3 bases outside the gene matches. Germline values: CDR1 KGHSH, CDR2 LQKENI. CDR3 sequence: CASSPALAGYNEQFF. In DNA, the CDR3 is TGTGCCAGCTCACCAGCCCTAGCGGGCTACAATGAGCAGTTCTTC.

This clone was seen only once. The chain carries TRBV30 and TRBJ2-5, with a weak D call TRBD1 (6 bases). Per the germline V gene, CDR1 is GTSNPN and CDR2 is SVGIG (reference sequence). V lost 1 base and J 2 bases, leaving 11 bases between the germline ends. This CDR3 is built from 14 residues. The CDR3 nucleotides read TGTGCCTGGAGTGCCAACAGGGAGCAAGAGACCCAGTACTTC. Its translation is CAWSANREQETQYF.

This clone was observed once. V usage is TRBV5-1 and J usage is TRBJ2-5; TRBD1 matches at 7 bases. Germline V gives CDR1 SGHRS, CDR2 YFSETQ. CDR3 length equals 15 residues. The J segment lost 3 bases and the V segment lost 0 bases, leaving 5 bases of the junction unmatched. CDR3 amino acids: CASSLVGTGEETQYF. The DNA for the CDR3 is TGCGCCAGCAGCTTGGTGGGAACAGGGGAAGAGACCCAGTACTTC.

V gene TRBV5-1 combines with J gene TRBJ1-4; tentative D call: TRBD1 (6 bases). This CDR3 spans 16 amino acids. Trimming removed 4 bases at V and 5 bases at J, with 18 bases between. Germline V gene data show CDR1 as SGHRS and CDR2 as YFSETQ. CDR3 amino acids: CASSPSTGQLNEKLFF. The CDR3 coding sequence is TGCGCCAGCAGCCCATCTACCGGACAGCTAAATGAAAAACTGTTTTTT. Combining the CDR3 with reference TRBV5-1 and TRBJ1-4 gives the whole variable domain KAGVTQTPRYLIKTRGQQVTLSCSPISGHRSVSWYQQTPGQGLQFLFEYFSETQRNKGNFPGRFSGRQFSNSRSEMNVSTLELGDSALYLCASSPSTGQLNEKLFFGSGTQLSVL.

V is TRBV6-5 and J is TRBJ1-6; 9 nucleotides align to TRBD1. V shed 7 bases, J shed 7 bases, and the junction held 8 bases outside the gene matches. Germline loops: CDR1 MNHEY, CDR2 SVGAGI. This CDR3 region has 15 residues. The CDR3 protein is CASNTKTGGNSPLHF. The CDR3 DNA is TGTGCCAGCAACACAAAGACAGGGGGAAATTCACCCCTCCACTTT.

The chain recombines TRBV3-1 (or the pseudogene TRBV3-2) with TRBJ2-3; 7 bases are shared with TRBD2. This CDR3 has 13 residues. Per the germline V gene, CDR1 is LGHDT and CDR2 is YNNKEL (reference sequence). The junction had 4 bases not matched to a gene; V was cut back by 4 bases and J by 6 bases. The CDR3 DNA sequence: TGTGCCAGCAGCCCACGGGGGGAGGATACGCAGTATTTT. It specifies CASSPRGEDTQYF.

This clone appeared a single time. The chain is built from TRBV7-2 and TRBJ2-7; D call uncertain. Germline CDR1 SGHTA, CDR2 FQGNSA. The CDR3 is 13 residues long. V was cut by 4 bases and J by 7 bases, with 14 bases left in between. Here the CDR3 DNA reads TGTGCCAGCAGCTCCGGAGATCTCAGAGAGCAGTACGTC. It codes for CASSSGDLREQYV.

In this sample, this clone turned up a few times. The chain is built from TRBV7-3 and TRBJ1-1; unclear D gene. Per the germline V gene, CDR1 is SGHTA and CDR2 is FQGTGA. The CDR3 runs to 13 residues. V lost 2 bases and J lost 0, with 4 bases in between. The CDR3 sequence: CASSLSVNTEAFF. The CDR3 nucleotides are TGTGCCAGCAGCTTATCAGTGAACACTGAAGCTTTCTTT.

CDR3 nucleotide sequence: TGTGCCAGCAGGAGGGGGGAGGCTGAGTTCTTC. The encoded protein is CASRRGEAEFF. The genes are TRBV6-6 and TRBJ2-1; D possibly matches TRBD1 or TRBD2 (6 bases each). The CDR3 contains 11 residues. The germline V and J ends were trimmed by 6 bases and 14 bases, with 14 bases remaining between them. The germline gives CDR1 MNHNY, CDR2 SVGAGI (reference sequence).

The chain links TRBV27 to TRBJ2-2; no definite D call. The CDR3 extends over 14 amino acids. Per the germline V gene, CDR1 is MNHEY and CDR2 is SMNVEV (reference sequence). The V and J ends lost 5 bases and 2 bases respectively, with 9 bases between them. CDR3: CASSPPRNTGELFF. CDR3 nucleotide sequence: TGTGCCAGCAGTCCACCCAGAAACACCGGGGAGCTGTTTTTT.

A remark on this clone: The identical CDR3 is also encoded by other nucleotide sequences in the sample. The chain couples TRBV18 to TRBJ1-1, with a weak D call TRBD1 (6 bases). The V and J ends lost 2 bases and 0 bases respectively, with 7 bases between them. CDR1 is KGHSH, CDR2 LQKENI, per germline. CDR3 length: 14 amino acids. The CDR3 DNA is TGTGCCAGCTCACCAGACAGGTTGAACACTGAAGCTTTCTTT. Protein sequence: CASSPDRLNTEAFF.

This chain uses TRBV29-1 with TRBJ1-1; TRBD1 aligns across 9 bases. With V trimmed by 4 bases and J by 4 bases, 7 bases remained unmatched. CDR1 and CDR2 from the germline V gene are SQVTM and ANQGSEA. The CDR3 runs to 14 residues. This CDR3 is CSVGARTGATEAFF. CDR3 bases: TGCAGCGTTGGAGCTAGGACAGGGGCCACTGAAGCTTTCTTT.

This chain connects TRBV18 to TRBJ2-7; TRBD1 matches 11 bases. V lost 3 bases, J lost 4 bases, and 5 bases stayed unmatched. Germline assignment: CDR1 KGHSH and CDR2 LQKENI. CDR3 length: 15 residues. The CDR3 is CASSPGQGAAYEQYV. CDR3 DNA: TGTGCCAGCTCACCTGGACAGGGGGCCGCTTACGAGCAGTACGTC.

This rearrangement joins TRBV9 to TRBJ1-2, with D possibly being TRBD1 (6 bases). Between the trimmed V and J ends, which lost 4 bases and 1 base, there was a span of 14 bases. The CDR3 sequence is 15 residues long. CDR1 is SGDLS and CDR2 is YYNGEE in the germline V gene. DNA of the CDR3: TGTGCCAGCAGCCCAAGTCCACAGGGTAACTATGGCTACACCTTC. Its translation is CASSPSPQGNYGYTF.

The V call is TRBV18, the J call TRBJ1-5; D is unresolved. CDR1 is KGHSH, CDR2 LQKENI, per germline. V lost 2 bases and J 3 bases, leaving 8 bases between the germline ends. The CDR3 contains 14 residues. CDR3 DNA sequence: TGTGCCAGCTCACCAGGGCAAAACAATCAGCCCCAGCATTTT. Its protein is CASSPGQNNQPQHF.

The chain joins TRBV3-1 (or the pseudogene TRBV3-2) to TRBJ2-2, with TRBD1 matching over 10 bases. With V trimmed by 10 bases and J by 7 bases, 12 bases remained unmatched. The germline V gene has CDR1 LGHDT and CDR2 YNNKEL (reference sequence). The CDR3 loop spans 15 amino acids. CDR3 DNA: TGTGCCACCGCCGGCATGACAGGGGGCCACGGGGAGCTGTTTTTT. This encodes CATAGMTGGHGELFF.

In this sample, this clone turned up a few times. The chain combines TRBV10-2 with TRBJ2-7; either TRBD1 or TRBD2 may fit D (5 bases each). Trimming pared 8 bases from V and 0 bases from J, leaving 17 bases between. The CDR3 sequence is 15 residues long. Germline V gene lookup returns CDR1 WSHSY and CDR2 SAAADI. The DNA for the CDR3 is TGCGCCAGCGCCCTGGGGACGGGGAGCTCCTACGAGCAGTACGTC. Amino acid sequence: CASALGTGSSYEQYV.